These 27 T cell receptor beta chains originate from one sample sequenced in a study of T-cell memory formation after mild COVID-19. One entry per CDR3 protein results from TCRdb running MiXCR on the 5' RACE reads. The sample holds tens of thousands of distinct CDR3 sequences, 11% seen once. The sequencing sample was made of PBMCs or a T cell subset sorted from them (not recorded which). The receptors originated from a man between 18 and 29 years old who had mild COVID-19 (a few samples of this study predate the infection). Cell type and time point are not known.

This clonotype has ten or more counts. The J gene is TRBJ1-2, the V gene TRBV12-3 or TRBV12-4; D might be TRBD1 (5 bases). This CDR3 has 13 amino acids. Trimming stripped 3 bases from V and 3 bases from J, with 8 bases between. DNA of the CDR3: TGTGCCAGCAGTTTCGGCAGGGACTATGGCTACACCTTC. Its translation: CASSFGRDYGYTF.

The chain carries TRBV30 and TRBJ2-1, with 12 bases lining up with TRBD2. J was trimmed by 3 bases and V by 3 bases; bases with no gene match: 9. Germline V gene data show CDR1 as GTSNPN and CDR2 as SVGIG (reference sequence). The CDR3 covers 17 residues. The CDR3 here is CAWRLKTSGRYYNEQFF. The CDR3, as DNA: TGTGCCTGGAGACTTAAAACTAGCGGGAGGTACTACAATGAGCAGTTCTTC.

This clonotype was seen ten or more times. This chain links TRBV12-3 or TRBV12-4 with TRBJ1-4, with D uncertain. CDR3 length equals 14 residues. Trimming took 1 base from V and 8 from J, leaving 11 bases between them. The CDR3 region is CASSLGGLGEKLFF. The DNA for the CDR3 is TGTGCCAGCAGTTTAGGGGGTTTAGGGGAAAAACTGTTTTTT.

The chain recombines TRBV28 with TRBJ2-7; a weak D match, TRBD1 (5 bases). Per germline, CDR1 MDHEN and CDR2 SYDVKM. With 5 bases removed from V and 4 bases from J, the gap between germline ends came to 18 bases. This CDR3 is built from 15 residues. DNA of the CDR3: TGTGCCAGCAGTGACACCTTAGGGGCCTTTTACGAGCAGTACGTC. Translated: CASSDTLGAFYEQYV.

In this sample, this clonotype turned up many times. The chain has TRBV20-1 and TRBJ2-1; 8 positions agree with TRBD2. Trimming took 6 bases from V and 8 from J; bases not matched to a gene: 12. The CDR3 length is 14 residues. Per germline, CDR1 DFQATT and CDR2 SNEGSKA (reference sequence). CDR3 region: CSANGGGLEHEQFF. CDR3 DNA: TGCAGTGCGAACGGGGGGGGCCTGGAGCATGAGCAGTTCTTC.

This clonotype was found many times. The chain combines TRBV7-9 with TRBJ1-1; D not certain. Germline CDR1 SEHNR, CDR2 FQNEAQ (reference sequence). The CDR3 is 11 residues long. Trimming removed 6 bases from V and 7 bases from J, with 9 bases in between. The CDR3 sequence is CASSRQGEAFF. The CDR3 DNA sequence: TGTGCCAGCAGTCGCCAAGGTGAAGCTTTCTTT.

This clonotype was detected many times. The chain couples TRBV4-2 to TRBJ2-5, with 8 positions matching TRBD1. The trim removed 0 bases at V and 13 bases at J, leaving 10 bases unmatched. The CDR3 is made up of 14 amino acids. From germline, CDR1 is LGHNA and CDR2 YNFKEQ. CDR3 loop: CASSQDLKDRVPYF. The CDR3 nucleotides are TGTGCCAGCAGCCAAGATCTGAAGGACAGGGTTCCGTACTTC.

This clonotype was seen repeatedly, ten times or more. The rearrangement uses TRBV30 and TRBJ2-5; D gene uncertain. Per the germline V gene, CDR1 is GTSNPN and CDR2 is SVGIG (reference sequence). V gave up 3 bases and J gave up 5 bases, with 7 bases separating them. The CDR3 totals 11 residues. CDR3 in amino acids: CAWSPRETQYF. In DNA, the CDR3 is TGTGCCTGGAGCCCAAGGGAGACCCAGTACTTC.

This clonotype showed up many times. In DNA, the CDR3 is TGTGCCAGCAGCTTAGTAGGCCAGCAAGGCTACACCTTC. This codes for CASSLVGQQGYTF. The chain uses TRBV7-8 and TRBJ1-2; D is unresolved. The CDR3 sequence is 13 residues long. The germline V gene has CDR1 SGHVS and CDR2 FQNEAQ. Trimming took 1 base from V and 8 from J, leaving 11 bases between them.

This clonotype was seen at least ten times. The chain joins TRBV6-2 or TRBV6-3 to TRBJ1-1; D gene ambiguous. Germline CDR1 is MNHEY and CDR2 is SVGEGT. The CDR3 contains 16 residues. The V gene lost 7 bases and the J gene lost 1 base, with 19 bases spanning the gap. The chain's CDR3 is CASTARKRYTNTEAFF. The CDR3 DNA reads TGTGCCAGCACCGCAAGGAAAAGGTACACGAACACTGAAGCTTTCTTT.

The CDR3 sequence is CASSPGIIEGRHGYTF. The CDR3, as DNA: TGTGCCAGTAGTCCCGGTATCATCGAGGGACGACATGGCTACACCTTC. The rearrangement joins TRBV19 to TRBJ1-2; D perhaps matches TRBD1 (5 bases). The germline gives CDR1 LNHDA, CDR2 SQIVND (reference sequence). CDR3 size: 16 residues. Deletions cut 5 bases from V and 6 bases from J, with 22 bases between.

This clonotype appeared a few times. The chain employs TRBV15 and TRBJ2-1; a weak D match, TRBD2 (5 bases). Germline V gene sequence: CDR1 LNHNV, CDR2 YYDKDF (reference sequence). The ends were cut back, 1 base at V and 9 bases at J, with 13 bases in the middle. This CDR3 spans 14 amino acids. The CDR3 loop reads CATSRGRQAGEQFF. CDR3 bases: TGTGCCACCAGCAGAGGAAGGCAGGCGGGTGAGCAGTTCTTC. Filled out from reference TRBV15 and TRBJ2-1, the complete variable domain reads DAMVIQNPRYQVTQFGKPVTLSCSQTLNHNVMYWYQQKSSQAPKLLFHYYDKDFNNEADTPDNFQSRRPNTSFCFLDIRSPGLGDTAMYLCATSRGRQAGEQFFGPGTRLTVL.

This clonotype was found many times. The V gene is TRBV9, the J gene TRBJ2-3; perhaps TRBD2 as D (6 bases). Germline lookup yields CDR1 SGDLS and CDR2 YYNGEE. With 2 bases removed from V and 3 bases from J, the gap between germline ends came to 13 bases. This CDR3 has 15 amino acids. CDR3 in DNA: TGTGCCAGCAGCGTCCCCCAGGGAGGAACAGATACGCAGTATTTT. Translated: CASSVPQGGTDTQYF.

This clonotype was seen at least ten times. The V and J genes are TRBV2 and TRBJ2-7; D not resolved. This CDR3 is 16 amino acids long. Germline V lookup: CDR1 SNHLY, CDR2 FYNNEI. Deletions cut 5 bases from V and 7 bases from J, with 24 bases between. This CDR3 is CASSRSRQAGWLEQYF. The DNA for the CDR3 is TGTGCCAGCAGTAGATCCCGCCAGGCCGGGTGGTTGGAGCAGTACTTC.

This clonotype has ten or more counts. The rearrangement links TRBV5-5 to TRBJ1-5; TRBD1 matches 11 bases. This CDR3 has 15 residues. The V gene's germline CDR1 is SGHKS and CDR2 YYEKEE (reference sequence). After removal of 5 bases from V and 7 bases from J, the junction contained 8 bases not matched to a gene. In DNA form, the CDR3 reads TGTGCCAGCAGGTCGGACAGGGGGCCGGGGCAGCCCCAGCATTTT. As protein: CASRSDRGPGQPQHF.

This clonotype was seen at least ten times. V usage is TRBV29-1 and J usage is TRBJ1-6, with D perhaps TRBD1 (5 bases). Looked up from germline, CDR1 is SQVTM and CDR2 is ANQGSEA. The CDR3 contains 13 residues. Trimming removed 6 bases from V and 9 bases from J, with 15 bases in between. CDR3: CSVGGVGGSPLHF. CDR3 coding DNA: TGCAGCGTCGGAGGGGTGGGGGGTTCACCCCTCCACTTT.

In its sample, this clonotype was seen once. The V gene is TRBV5-1, the J gene TRBJ2-2; D might be TRBD2 (6 bases). The CDR3 length is 14 residues. Looked up from germline, CDR1 is SGHRS and CDR2 is YFSETQ. The ends were cut back, 0 bases at V and 6 bases at J, with 9 bases in the middle. The chain's CDR3 is CASSLAVAAGELFF. Here the CDR3 DNA reads TGCGCCAGCAGCTTGGCCGTAGCGGCCGGGGAGCTGTTTTTT.

This clonotype has ten or more counts. The chain carries TRBV5-4 and TRBJ2-3, with 8 bases identical to TRBD2. CDR1 and CDR2 (germline): SGHNT, YYREEE (reference sequence). The junction had 10 bases not matched to a gene; V was cut back by 2 bases and J by 5 bases. This CDR3 contains 16 residues. This chain's CDR3 is CASSFWNGGAGDTQYF. For the CDR3, the DNA is TGTGCCAGCAGCTTCTGGAACGGGGGGGCTGGAGATACGCAGTATTTT.

This clonotype has ten or more counts. The rearrangement joins TRBV4-3 to TRBJ2-1; 9 bases align to TRBD2. This CDR3 is built from 19 residues. The J segment lost 7 bases and the V segment lost 1 base, leaving 17 bases of the junction unmatched. Germline V gene lookup returns CDR1 LGHNA and CDR2 YSLEER. The DNA for the CDR3 is TGCGCCAGCAGCCAAGTTCGACTAAGCGGGGGGCCCCACCGAAATGAGCAGTTCTTC. This translates into CASSQVRLSGGPHRNEQFF.

The chain couples TRBV6-6 to TRBJ1-2; D perhaps matches TRBD1 (5 bases). Germline CDR1 reads MNHNY; CDR2 reads SVGAGI (reference sequence). V dropped 2 bases and J dropped 7 bases, with 26 bases sitting between them. This CDR3 spans 18 amino acids. The CDR3 sequence: CASSYRSGGEKGRGGYTF. The CDR3, as DNA: TGTGCCAGCAGTTACCGGTCGGGGGGTGAGAAAGGAAGGGGTGGCTACACCTTC.

Turning to this clonotype: This may be a read error: a much more frequent sequence differs by one nucleotide. This is likely a read error, given that the CDR3 carries no conserved phenylalanine or tryptophan at its end. The chain carries TRBV27 and TRBJ2-5, with D maybe TRBD1 (6 bases). V gave up 3 bases and J gave up 4 bases, with 9 bases separating them. The CDR3 is 13 residues long. CDR1 is MNHEY and CDR2 is SMNVEV in the germline V gene (reference sequence). As DNA, the CDR3 is TGTGCCAGCAGTTTCGACAGGATAGAGACCCAGTACTTA. It specifies CASSFDRIETQYL.

This clonotype was detected ten times or more. The chain uses TRBV6-2 or TRBV6-3 and TRBJ2-7; possibly TRBD1 for D (6 bases). From germline, CDR1 is MNHEY and CDR2 SVGEGT. V was cut by 6 bases and J by 5 bases, with 20 bases left in between. The CDR3 has 15 amino acids. The CDR3 protein is CASSTGSWHLDEQYV. The CDR3 region has the DNA TGTGCCAGCAGCACAGGGTCGTGGCACTTGGACGAGCAGTACGTC.

This clonotype was recorded at least ten times. The rearrangement uses TRBV3-1 and TRBJ2-5, with 11 bases lining up with TRBD2. The CDR3 runs to 16 residues. CDR1 is LGHDT and CDR2 is YNNKEL in the germline V gene (reference sequence). Trimming took 4 bases from V and 0 from J; bases not matched to a gene: 4. The DNA for the CDR3 is TGTGCCAGCAGCCGAGAGACTAGCGGGGACCAAGAGACCCAGTACTTC. Encoded protein: CASSRETSGDQETQYF.

This clonotype was seen repeatedly, ten times or more. J is TRBJ2-1 and V is TRBV7-9; TRBD1 matches at 7 bases. Germline CDR1 reads SEHNR; CDR2 reads FQNEAQ (reference sequence). The CDR3 contains 15 residues. The V gene end was trimmed by 2 bases and the J gene end by 5 bases; junction bases not matched to a gene: 6. Here the CDR3 reads CASSLMTGKDNEQFF. CDR3 in DNA: TGTGCCAGCAGCTTAATGACAGGGAAGGACAATGAGCAGTTCTTC.

The chain has TRBV20-1 and TRBJ1-5; possibly TRBD1 for D (6 bases). The CDR3 has 14 amino acids. From germline, CDR1 is DFQATT and CDR2 SNEGSKA (reference sequence). V lost 2 bases and J lost 2, with 10 bases in between. CDR3 in amino acids: CSARTPGGNQPQHF. The CDR3 DNA follows: TGCAGTGCTAGAACCCCAGGGGGCAATCAGCCCCAGCATTTT.

The rearrangement joins TRBV19 to TRBJ2-2; no firm D call. Germline V gene lookup returns CDR1 LNHDA and CDR2 SQIVND (reference sequence). V dropped 4 bases and J dropped 0 bases, with 3 bases sitting between them. The CDR3 is 13 amino acids. This CDR3 reads CASSKSNTGELFF. CDR3 DNA: TGTGCCAGTAGTAAATCGAACACCGGGGAGCTGTTTTTT.

This clonotype was picked up a small number of times. The rearrangement joins TRBV6-2 or TRBV6-3 to TRBJ2-1, with D hard to call. The CDR3 runs 12 residues. Germline V gene data show CDR1 as MNHEY and CDR2 as SVGEGT. Between the trimmed V and J ends, which lost 2 bases and 7 bases, there was a span of 6 bases. The CDR3 DNA follows: TGTGCCAGCAGTTACACGCGTAATGAGCAGTTCTTC. It specifies CASSYTRNEQFF.